The clone carrying this TCR beta chain was seen many times. The data originate from a study of CD8 T cells in ankylosing spondylitis. TCRdb re-called the 5' RACE reads with MiXCR, one entry per CDR3 protein. This table holds roughly 200,000 distinct CDR3 sequences, approximately 24% found once. Germline V CDR1 and CDR2: SGDLS, YYNGEE. The CDR3 totals 17 residues. The V and J ends lost 3 bases and 8 bases respectively, with 24 bases between them. This TCR came from a male donor with ankylosing spondylitis or in good health (not recorded which). Sequencing was done on a sample of blood, either unsorted or a sorted T cell fraction (not recorded which). This chain uses TRBV9 with TRBJ1-5, with D unresolved. The CDR3 reads CASSEGPLTWGLEPQHF. The DNA for the CDR3 is TGTGCCAGCAGCGAGGGTCCCCTTACATGGGGTTTGGAGCCCCAGCATTTT. The full variable domain, completed using reference TRBV9 and TRBJ1-5, is DSGVTQTPKHLITATGQRVTLRCSPRSGDLSVYWYQQSLDQGLQFLIQYYNGEERAKGNILERFSAQQFPDLHSELNLSSLELGDSALYFCASSEGPLTWGLEPQHFGDGTRLSIL.